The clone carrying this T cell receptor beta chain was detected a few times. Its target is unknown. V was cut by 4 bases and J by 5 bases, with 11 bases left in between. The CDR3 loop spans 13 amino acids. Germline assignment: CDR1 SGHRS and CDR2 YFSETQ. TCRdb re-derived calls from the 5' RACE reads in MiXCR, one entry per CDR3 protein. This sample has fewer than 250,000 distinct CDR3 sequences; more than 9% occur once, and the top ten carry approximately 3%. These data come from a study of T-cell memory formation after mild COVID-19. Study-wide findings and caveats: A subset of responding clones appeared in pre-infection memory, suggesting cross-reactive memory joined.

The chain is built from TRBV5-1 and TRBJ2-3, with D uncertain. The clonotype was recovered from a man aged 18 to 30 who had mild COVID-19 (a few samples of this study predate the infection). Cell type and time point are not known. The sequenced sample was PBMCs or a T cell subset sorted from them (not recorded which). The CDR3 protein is CASSPNPKDTQYF. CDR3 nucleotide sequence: TGCGCCAGCAGCCCTAACCCCAAAGATACGCAGTATTTT.